The 31 T cell receptor beta chains presented below share a single source sample, sequenced in a study of T cell responses to AZD1222 COVID-19 vaccine. Data came from immunoSEQ multiplex PCR; TCRdb stores just in-frame clones and leaves some out. The repertoire holds over 100,000 clones, with about 80% as singletons. The sample in question was peripheral blood, obtained on day 0 of AZD1222 vaccination. The source is an adult in good health.

This clone was found many times. The rearrangement joins TRBV5-6 to TRBJ1-1; no clear D gene. The length of the CDR3 is 13 residues. Germline V gene data show CDR1 as SGHDT and CDR2 as YYEEEE. V lost 4 bases and J 1 base, leaving 8 bases between the germline ends. The CDR3 spells CASSADWNTEAFF. CDR3 in DNA: TGTGCCAGCAGCGCGGACTGGAACACTGAAGCTTTCTTT.

This chain joins TRBV30 and TRBJ1-1, with unresolved D. The CDR3 is 14 residues long. V gave up 0 bases and J gave up 7 bases, with 15 bases separating them. The germline V gene encodes CDR1 GTSNPN and CDR2 SVGIG (reference sequence). CDR3 sequence: CAWSVNGDGDEAFF. The CDR3 DNA is TGTGCCTGGAGTGTAAATGGGGATGGAGATGAAGCTTTCTTT.

The gene calls are TRBV9 and TRBJ2-7; TRBD1 matches at 7 bases. The germline CDR1 and CDR2 sequences are SGDLS and YYNGEE. The CDR3 is 15 residues long. V was pared by 0 bases and J by 1 base, with 4 bases of the junction left unmatched. The CDR3 nucleotides are TGTGCCAGCAGCGTAGAGGGGGCAGGATCCTACGAGCAGTACTTC. It encodes CASSVEGAGSYEQYF.

This clone was counted a single time. This chain connects TRBV19 to TRBJ2-1; 11 bases are shared with TRBD2. The germline gives CDR1 LNHDA, CDR2 SQIVND (reference sequence). The V gene end was trimmed by 5 bases and the J gene end by 4 bases; junction bases not matched to a gene: 4. This CDR3 is 15 amino acids long. The CDR3 DNA follows: TGTGCCAGTAGTGGGCTAGCGGGGGGATACAATGAGCAGTTCTTC. Amino acid sequence: CASSGLAGGYNEQFF.

The chain joins TRBV7-2 to TRBJ2-7, with a tentative D call TRBD1 (6 bases). The CDR3 totals 14 residues. V was pared by 1 base and J by 3 bases, with 10 bases between. Looked up from germline, CDR1 is SGHTA and CDR2 is FQGNSA. The CDR3 loop is CASSLVQGFYEQYF. In nucleotides, the CDR3 is TGTGCCAGCAGCTTAGTTCAGGGGTTCTACGAGCAGTACTTC.

V usage is TRBV18 and J usage is TRBJ1-1, with 9 nucleotides matching TRBD1. Germline V gene data show CDR1 as KGHSH and CDR2 as LQKENI. This CDR3 has 13 amino acids. Trimming removed 6 bases from V and 11 bases from J; junction bases left unmatched: 10. CDR3 nucleotide sequence: TGTGCCAGCTCCCCCGACAGGGGGAAAGGGGCTTTCTTT. Translated, it gives CASSPDRGKGAFF.

The chain joins TRBV7-2 to TRBJ1-4; D may be TRBD1 (5 bases). The CDR3 runs to 15 residues. Trimming took off 2 bases at V and 4 bases at J, with 11 bases between the two ends. From germline, CDR1 is SGHTA and CDR2 FQGNSA. CDR3 nucleotide sequence: TGTGCCAGCAGCTTAACGGGACGTAATAATGAAAAACTGTTTTTT. Its translation: CASSLTGRNNEKLFF.

The chain couples TRBV7-9 to TRBJ1-2; 7 nucleotides agree with TRBD1. The CDR3 contains 15 residues. Looked up from germline, CDR1 is SEHNR and CDR2 is FQNEAQ (reference sequence). J gave up 6 bases and V 1 base, and 8 bases lay outside the gene matches. CDR3 bases: TGTGCCAGCAGCTTAGTGGATACAGGGGCGCATGGCTACACCTTC. It codes for CASSLVDTGAHGYTF.

This sequence joins TRBV5-4 and TRBJ1-1; tentative D call: TRBD1 (5 bases). V shed 3 bases and J shed 0 bases, with 9 bases lying between them. The CDR3 sequence is 14 residues long. The germline V gene has CDR1 SGHNT and CDR2 YYREEE (reference sequence). The DNA for the CDR3 is TGTGCCAGCAGCTCAGTGGGGCTGAACACTGAAGCTTTCTTT. This gives the protein CASSSVGLNTEAFF. The full variable domain, rest sourced from reference TRBV5-4 and TRBJ1-1, is ETGVTQSPTHLIKTRGQQVTLRCSSQSGHNTVSWYQQALGQGPQFIFQYYREEENGRGNFPPRFSGLQFPNYSSELNVNALELDDSALYLCASSSVGLNTEAFFGQGTRLTVV.

This clone was seen many times. The rearrangement joins TRBV5-4 to TRBJ1-1; weak D call: TRBD1 (5 bases). Per the germline V gene, CDR1 is SGHNT and CDR2 is YYREEE (reference sequence). Trimming pared 1 base from V and 11 bases from J, leaving 21 bases between. The CDR3 is 15 amino acids. The DNA for the CDR3 is TGTGCCAGCAGCTTGTTCGGCGGCGCAGGGAAAGCGGCTTTCTTT. Translated, it gives CASSLFGGAGKAAFF.

The CDR3 spells CASTDGGEQYF. The CDR3 DNA reads TGTGCCAGCACAGACGGGGGGGAGCAGTACTTC. The chain couples TRBV12-1 to TRBJ2-7; the table calls TRBD2, which could not be checked here. TRBV12-1 counts as a pseudogene. The CDR3 is made up of 11 amino acids.

The chain recombines TRBV5-1 with TRBJ1-1; D perhaps matches TRBD1 (5 bases). The CDR3 consists of 15 residues. Trimming pared 5 bases from V and 0 bases from J, leaving 14 bases between. Germline CDR1 is SGHRS and CDR2 is YFSETQ. The CDR3 DNA is TGCGCCAGCAGGACAAGTGGGACGGTGAACACTGAAGCTTTCTTT. Translated: CASRTSGTVNTEAFF.

This clone was counted a single time. This CDR3 is CASREGLGRTEAFF. The CDR3 coding sequence is TGCGCCAGCAGGGAGGGATTGGGAAGGACTGAAGCTTTCTTT. The chain combines TRBV5-1 with TRBJ1-1; D is uncertain. Germline V gene data show CDR1 as SGHRS and CDR2 as YFSETQ. V was trimmed by 5 bases and J by 5 bases, leaving 16 bases between them. CDR3 length equals 14 residues.

The J gene is TRBJ2-4, the V gene TRBV2; D is possibly TRBD2 (7 bases). Germline assignment: CDR1 SNHLY and CDR2 FYNNEI. V was clipped by 11 bases and J by 0 bases, with 11 bases between them. The CDR3 extends over 13 amino acids. CDR3 in DNA: TGTGCCGAGGGGGGGTCAGCCAAAAACATTCAGTACTTC. Translating gives CAEGGSAKNIQYF.

The rearrangement joins TRBV4-2 to TRBJ2-3; D call uncertain. In germline, CDR1 is LGHNA, CDR2 YNFKEQ. The CDR3 has 15 amino acids. Trimming stripped 4 bases from V and 6 bases from J, with 17 bases between. The CDR3: CASSRIPSASDTQYF. CDR3 nucleotides: TGTGCCAGCAGCCGAATTCCCTCTGCAAGTGATACGCAGTATTTT.

The chain employs TRBV5-5 and TRBJ1-4; TRBD1 aligns across 8 bases. The CDR3 is 15 amino acids. Germline V gives CDR1 SGHKS, CDR2 YYEKEE (reference sequence). The trim removed 0 bases at V and 7 bases at J, leaving 5 bases unmatched. For the CDR3, the DNA is TGTGCCAGCAGCTTGGGAGCAGGGGGCAGTGAAAAACTGTTTTTT. Its protein is CASSLGAGGSEKLFF.

The genes are TRBV27 and TRBJ2-7; D possibly corresponds to TRBD1 (5 bases). Germline loops: CDR1 MNHEY, CDR2 SMNVEV (reference sequence). V lost 1 base, J lost 5 bases, and 9 bases lay in between. This CDR3 region has 13 residues. The CDR3 DNA reads as TGTGCCAGCAGTTTATGGGGCAGACACGAGCAGTACTTC. Residues: CASSLWGRHEQYF.

The V gene is TRBV28, the J gene TRBJ1-1; 9 bases line up with TRBD1. The V gene's germline CDR1 is MDHEN and CDR2 SYDVKM. V gave up 6 bases and J gave up 4 bases; unmatched junction bases: 12. The length of the CDR3 is 16 residues. CDR3 DNA sequence: TGTGCCAGCAGCGCACGGGACAGGGACTGGCGCACTGAAGCTTTCTTT. Its translation is CASSARDRDWRTEAFF.

V is TRBV3-1 (or the pseudogene TRBV3-2) and J is TRBJ1-3; the D is unclear. Trimming cost V 3 bases and J 0 bases, with 12 bases left between them. From germline, CDR1 is LGHDT and CDR2 YNNKEL (reference sequence). This CDR3 contains 16 residues. The CDR3 coding sequence is TGTGCCAGCAGCCAGGCGCAGGTCAACTCTGGAAACACCATATATTTT. As protein: CASSQAQVNSGNTIYF.

V is TRBV19 and J is TRBJ1-6, with D uncertain. Germline values: CDR1 LNHDA, CDR2 SQIVND (reference sequence). V gave up 0 bases and J gave up 4 bases, with 10 bases separating them. The CDR3 loop spans 16 amino acids. The CDR3, as DNA: TGTGCCAGTAGTATAGAGCCGGGCAATTATAATTCACCCCTCCACTTT. Translating gives CASSIEPGNYNSPLHF.

V is TRBV2 and J is TRBJ1-5; TRBD1 matches 9 bases. The CDR3 runs 15 residues. Germline values: CDR1 SNHLY, CDR2 FYNNEI. Germline trimming cut 7 bases from V and 4 bases from J; bases unmatched to any gene: 8. CDR3 nucleotide sequence: TGTGCCAGCAATGACAGGGGGATAGGAAATCAGCCCCAGCATTTT. It yields the protein CASNDRGIGNQPQHF.

V usage is TRBV4-3 and J usage is TRBJ1-3, with 7 bases identical to TRBD1. This CDR3 spans 17 amino acids. Per the germline V gene, CDR1 is LGHNA and CDR2 is YSLEER. V gave up 0 bases and J gave up 2 bases; unmatched junction bases: 7. This chain's CDR3 is CASSQDGSGGTGNTIYF. The CDR3 DNA reads TGCGCCAGCAGCCAAGATGGTTCAGGGGGGACTGGAAACACCATATATTTT.

This clone was seen a few times. This chain uses TRBV7-8 with TRBJ1-2, with D hard to call. V lost 5 bases, J lost 7 bases, and 11 bases lay in between. The V gene's germline CDR1 is SGHVS and CDR2 FQNEAQ. This CDR3 contains 12 residues. The CDR3 DNA is TGTGCCAGCAGCCCGGGAGTTGGTGGCTACACCTTC. Translated, it gives CASSPGVGGYTF.

This sequence joins TRBV4-1 and TRBJ2-3, with 10 bases aligning to TRBD2. J gave up 5 bases and V 3 bases, and 8 bases lay outside the gene matches. CDR1 and CDR2 from the germline V gene are MGHRA and YSYEKL. The CDR3 length is 16 residues. DNA of the CDR3: TGCGCCAGCAGCCACGAAGCGGGAGGGCCGGGAGATACGCAGTATTTT. The encoded protein is CASSHEAGGPGDTQYF.

In this sample, this clone turned up once. The CDR3 is CASSQDPQGYTEAFF. The CDR3 DNA sequence: TGCGCCAGCAGCCAAGACCCACAGGGATACACTGAAGCTTTCTTT. The chain recombines TRBV4-1 with TRBJ1-1; D possibly corresponds to TRBD1 (6 bases). Between the trimmed V and J ends, which lost 0 bases and 3 bases, there was a span of 11 bases. This CDR3 has 15 amino acids. CDR1 and CDR2 (germline): MGHRA, YSYEKL.

The rearrangement joins TRBV5-4 to TRBJ2-7; no clear D. In germline, CDR1 is SGHNT, CDR2 YYREEE (reference sequence). The CDR3 consists of 14 residues. Deletions cut 2 bases from V and 6 bases from J, with 15 bases between. The CDR3 reads CASSFKVLSGEQYF. CDR3 DNA: TGTGCCAGCAGCTTTAAGGTTTTATCGGGCGAGCAGTACTTC.

This clone was seen just once. The chain links TRBV5-1 to TRBJ2-3, with a possible D match to TRBD2 (5 bases). This CDR3 is 14 amino acids long. With 3 bases removed from V and 6 bases from J, the gap between germline ends came to 14 bases. CDR1 and CDR2 from the germline V gene are SGHRS and YFSETQ. In DNA, the CDR3 is TGCGCCAGCAGCTCCGCCGACTACGACGATACGCAGTATTTT. Protein product: CASSSADYDDTQYF.

The CDR3 spells CASSPRQGARQTQYF. CDR3 sequence (DNA): TGTGCCAGCAGCCCCCGACAGGGGGCGAGACAGACCCAGTACTTC. The chain couples TRBV28 to TRBJ2-5; TRBD1 matches 10 bases. The CDR3 covers 15 residues. The V segment lost 6 bases and the J segment 6 bases; nucleotides outside the gene matches: 10. Germline values: CDR1 MDHEN, CDR2 SYDVKM.

In its sample, this clone was seen once. V gene TRBV5-1 combines with J gene TRBJ1-2, with 11 nucleotides matching TRBD1. CDR1 is SGHRS, CDR2 YFSETQ, per germline. CDR3 length: 15 amino acids. The V segment lost 4 bases and the J segment 4 bases; nucleotides outside the gene matches: 6. This chain's CDR3 is CASSVGQGGSYGYTF. In DNA form, the CDR3 reads TGCGCCAGCAGCGTGGGACAGGGGGGAAGCTATGGCTACACCTTC.

This chain connects TRBV7-8 to TRBJ2-5; TRBD2 is a possible D gene (5 bases). The CDR3 length is 14 residues. V was clipped by 0 bases and J by 5 bases, with 10 bases between them. From germline, CDR1 is SGHVS and CDR2 FQNEAQ. The CDR3 nucleotides read TGTGCCAGCAGCTTAGCGTGGGGAGAGGAGACCCAGTACTTC. Its protein is CASSLAWGEETQYF. Drawing the rest from reference TRBV7-8 and TRBJ2-5, the complete variable domain is GAGVSQSPRYKVAKRGQDVALRCDPISGHVSLFWYQQALGQGPEFLTYFQNEAQLDKSGLPSDRFFAERPEGSVSTLKIQRTQQEDSAVYLCASSLAWGEETQYFGPGTRLLVL.

The rearrangement joins TRBV7-8 to TRBJ2-5; TRBD1 matches 12 bases. Germline-derived CDR1 and CDR2 are SGHVS and FQNEAQ. The CDR3 runs to 14 residues. V was clipped by 4 bases and J by 6 bases; unmatched bases: 3. CDR3 DNA: TGTGCCAGCAGCTCGGGACAGGGGGCGAAGACCCAGTACTTC. Translation gives CASSSGQGAKTQYF.